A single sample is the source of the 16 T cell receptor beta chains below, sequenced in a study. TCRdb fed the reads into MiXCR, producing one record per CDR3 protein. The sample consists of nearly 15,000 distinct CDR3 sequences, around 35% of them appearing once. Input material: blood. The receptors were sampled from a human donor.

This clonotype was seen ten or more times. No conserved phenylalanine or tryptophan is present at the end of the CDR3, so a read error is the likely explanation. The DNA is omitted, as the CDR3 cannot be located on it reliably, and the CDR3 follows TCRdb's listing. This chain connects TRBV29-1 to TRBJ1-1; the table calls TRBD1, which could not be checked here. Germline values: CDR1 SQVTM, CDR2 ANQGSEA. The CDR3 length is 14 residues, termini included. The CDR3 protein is CSVRVPGQAGFFNG.

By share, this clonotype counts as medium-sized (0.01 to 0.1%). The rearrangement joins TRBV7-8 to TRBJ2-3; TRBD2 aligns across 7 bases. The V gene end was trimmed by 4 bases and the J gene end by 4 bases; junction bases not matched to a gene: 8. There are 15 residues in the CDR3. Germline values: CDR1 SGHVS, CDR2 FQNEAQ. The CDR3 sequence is CASSSTGGGADTQYF. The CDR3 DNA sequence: TGTGCCAGCAGCTCAACGGGGGGAGGCGCAGATACGCAGTATTTT.

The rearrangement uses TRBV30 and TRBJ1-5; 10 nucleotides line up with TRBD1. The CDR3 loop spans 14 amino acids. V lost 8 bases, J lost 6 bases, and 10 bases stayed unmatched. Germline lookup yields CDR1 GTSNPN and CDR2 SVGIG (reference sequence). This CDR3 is CAIPDRGIRQPQHF. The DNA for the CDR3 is TGTGCCATCCCGGACAGGGGGATACGTCAGCCCCAGCATTTT.

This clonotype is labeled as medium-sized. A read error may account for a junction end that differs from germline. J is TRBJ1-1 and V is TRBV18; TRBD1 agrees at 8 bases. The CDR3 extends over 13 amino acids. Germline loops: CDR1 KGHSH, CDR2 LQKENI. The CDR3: CASSPPAGQGLGF. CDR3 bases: TGTGCCAGCTCACCGCCGGCCGGACAGGGTTTGGGTTTT. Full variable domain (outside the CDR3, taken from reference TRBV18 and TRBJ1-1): NAGVMQNPRHLVRRRGQEARLRCSPMKGHSHVYWYRQLPEEGLKFMVYLQKENIIDESGMPKERFSAEFPKEGPSILRIQQVVRGDSAAYFCASSPPAGQGLGFGQGTRLTVV.

The CDR3 here is CNIVGTGFHYYNEQFF. The CDR3 DNA is TGTAACATTGTGGGGACAGGCTTCCATTACTACAATGAGCAGTTCTTC. V is TRBV27 and J is TRBJ2-1; 8 bases line up with TRBD1. The CDR3 is 16 residues long. Germline values: CDR1 MNHEY, CDR2 SMNVEV (reference sequence).

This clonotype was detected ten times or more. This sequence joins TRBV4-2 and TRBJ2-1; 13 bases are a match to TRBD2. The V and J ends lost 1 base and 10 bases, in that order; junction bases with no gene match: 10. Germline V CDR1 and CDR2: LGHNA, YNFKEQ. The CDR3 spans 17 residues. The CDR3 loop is CASSQVHGLAGAVEQFF. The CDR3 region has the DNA TGTGCCAGCAGCCAAGTTCACGGACTAGCGGGAGCCGTAGAGCAGTTCTTC.

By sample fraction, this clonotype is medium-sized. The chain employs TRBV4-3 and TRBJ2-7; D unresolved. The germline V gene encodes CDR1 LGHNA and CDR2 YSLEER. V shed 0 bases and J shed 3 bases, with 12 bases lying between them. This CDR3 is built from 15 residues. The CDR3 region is CASSQEPESSYEQYF. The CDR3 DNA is TGCGCCAGCAGCCAAGAACCAGAGAGTAGCTACGAGCAGTACTTC.

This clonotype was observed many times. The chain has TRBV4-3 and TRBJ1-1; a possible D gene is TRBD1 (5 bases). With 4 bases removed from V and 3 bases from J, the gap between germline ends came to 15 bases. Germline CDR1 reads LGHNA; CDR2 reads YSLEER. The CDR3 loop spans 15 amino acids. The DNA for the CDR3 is TGCGCCAGCAGCCCTCGCGGGGGAGGATACACTGAAGCTTTCTTT. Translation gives CASSPRGGGYTEAFF.

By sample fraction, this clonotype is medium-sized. The CDR3 loop reads CSALTSSSTDTQYF. CDR3 in DNA: TGCAGTGCTCTTACTAGCAGTAGCACAGATACGCAGTATTTT. The chain recombines TRBV20-1 with TRBJ2-3, with D tentatively TRBD2 (6 bases). CDR3 length: 14 residues. Germline CDR1 reads DFQATT; CDR2 reads SNEGSKA (reference sequence). V lost 5 bases, J lost 0 bases, and 12 bases lay in between.

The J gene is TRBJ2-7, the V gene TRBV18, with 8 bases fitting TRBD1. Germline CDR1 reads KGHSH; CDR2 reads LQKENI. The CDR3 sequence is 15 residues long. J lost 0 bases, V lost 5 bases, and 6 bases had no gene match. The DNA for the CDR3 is TGTGCCAGCTCATCCAGGGGGCAGTTCTCCTACGAGCAGTACTTC. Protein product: CASSSRGQFSYEQYF.

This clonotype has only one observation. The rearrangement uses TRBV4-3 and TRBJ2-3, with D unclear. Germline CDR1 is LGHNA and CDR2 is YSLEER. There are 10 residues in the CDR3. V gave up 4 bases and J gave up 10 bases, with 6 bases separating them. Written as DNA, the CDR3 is TGCGCCAGCAGCCCGAGACCGCAGTATTTT. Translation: CASSPRPQYF.

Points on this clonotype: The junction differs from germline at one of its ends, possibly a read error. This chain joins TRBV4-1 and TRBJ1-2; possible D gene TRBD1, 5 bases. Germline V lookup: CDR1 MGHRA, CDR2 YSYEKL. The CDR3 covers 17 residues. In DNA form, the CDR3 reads TGCGCCAGCAACCAAGGGATGGGGCGGGGAGGGTTATATGGCTACACCTTC. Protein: CASNQGMGRGGLYGYTF.

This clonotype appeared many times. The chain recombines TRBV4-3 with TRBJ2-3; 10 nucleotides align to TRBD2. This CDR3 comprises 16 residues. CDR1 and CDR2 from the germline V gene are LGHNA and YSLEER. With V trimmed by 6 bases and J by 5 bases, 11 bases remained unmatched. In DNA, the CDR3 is TGCGCCAGCAGAAACGGGCTAGCGGGAGTAAAAGATACGCAGTATTTT. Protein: CASRNGLAGVKDTQYF.

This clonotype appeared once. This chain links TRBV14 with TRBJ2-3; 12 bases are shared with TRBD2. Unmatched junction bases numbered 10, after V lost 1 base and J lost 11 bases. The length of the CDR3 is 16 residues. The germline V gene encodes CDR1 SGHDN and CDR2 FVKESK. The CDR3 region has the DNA TGTGCCAGCAGCCAAGGTGGACTAGCGGGACACAATGAGCAGTATTTT. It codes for CASSQGGLAGHNEQYF.

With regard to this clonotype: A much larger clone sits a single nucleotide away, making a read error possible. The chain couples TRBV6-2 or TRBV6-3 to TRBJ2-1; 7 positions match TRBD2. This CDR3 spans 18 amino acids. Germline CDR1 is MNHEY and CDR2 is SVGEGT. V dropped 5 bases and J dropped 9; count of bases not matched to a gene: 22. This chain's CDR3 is CASSHPSGTNGEAREQFF. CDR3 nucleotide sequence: TGTGCCAGCAGTCATCCTTCCGGGACTAACGGGGAGGCGCGTGAGCAGTTCTTC.

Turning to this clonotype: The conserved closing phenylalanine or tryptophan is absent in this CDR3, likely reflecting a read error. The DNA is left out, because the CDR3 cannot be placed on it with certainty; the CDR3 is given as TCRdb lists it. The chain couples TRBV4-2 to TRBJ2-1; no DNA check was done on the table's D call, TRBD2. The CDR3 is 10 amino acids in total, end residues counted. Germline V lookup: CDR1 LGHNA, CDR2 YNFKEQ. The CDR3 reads CASSQEVLAG.